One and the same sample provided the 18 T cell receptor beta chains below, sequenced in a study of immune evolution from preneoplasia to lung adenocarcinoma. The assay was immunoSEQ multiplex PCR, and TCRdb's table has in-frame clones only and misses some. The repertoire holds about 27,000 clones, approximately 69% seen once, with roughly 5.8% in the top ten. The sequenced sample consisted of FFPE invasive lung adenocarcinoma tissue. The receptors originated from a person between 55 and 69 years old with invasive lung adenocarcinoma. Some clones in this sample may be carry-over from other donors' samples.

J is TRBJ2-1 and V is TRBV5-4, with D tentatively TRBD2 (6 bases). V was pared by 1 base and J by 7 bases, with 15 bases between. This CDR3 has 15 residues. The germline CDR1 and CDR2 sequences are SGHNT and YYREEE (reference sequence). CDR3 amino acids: CASSLSATSNNEQFF. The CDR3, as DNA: TGTGCCAGCAGCTTGTCAGCGACTAGTAATAATGAGCAGTTCTTC.

Here the CDR3 DNA reads TGTGCCAGCAGTTACTCGGAGGGACGGACTGAAGCTTTCTTT. Translation: CASSYSEGRTEAFF. The V gene is TRBV6-5, the J gene TRBJ1-1; TRBD1 might be the D (5 bases). CDR1 is MNHEY, CDR2 SVGAGI, per germline. Trimming pared 0 bases from V and 5 bases from J, leaving 10 bases between. This CDR3 has 14 residues.

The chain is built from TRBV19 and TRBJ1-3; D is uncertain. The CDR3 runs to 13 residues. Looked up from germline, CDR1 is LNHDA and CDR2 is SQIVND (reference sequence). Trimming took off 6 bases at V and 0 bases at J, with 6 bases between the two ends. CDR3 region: CASRQFSGNTIYF. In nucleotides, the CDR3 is TGTGCCAGTAGGCAGTTCTCTGGAAACACCATATATTTT.

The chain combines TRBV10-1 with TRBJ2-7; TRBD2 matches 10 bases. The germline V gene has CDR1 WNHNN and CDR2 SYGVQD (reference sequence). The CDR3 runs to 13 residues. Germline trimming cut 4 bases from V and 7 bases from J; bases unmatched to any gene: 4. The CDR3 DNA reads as TGCGCCAGCAGTGCCATACTAGCGGGGGAGCAGTACTTC. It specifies CASSAILAGEQYF.

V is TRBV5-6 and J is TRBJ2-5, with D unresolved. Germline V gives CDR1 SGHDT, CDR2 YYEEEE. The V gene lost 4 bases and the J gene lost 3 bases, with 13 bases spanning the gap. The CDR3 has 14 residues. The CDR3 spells CASSPLGQEETQYF. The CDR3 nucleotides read TGTGCCAGCAGCCCCTTGGGCCAGGAAGAGACCCAGTACTTC. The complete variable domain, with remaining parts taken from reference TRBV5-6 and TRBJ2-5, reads DAGVTQSPTHLIKTRGQQVTLRCSPKSGHDTVSWYQQALGQGPQFIFQYYEEEERQRGNFPDRFSGHQFPNYSSELNVNALLLGDSALYLCASSPLGQEETQYFGPGTRLLVL.

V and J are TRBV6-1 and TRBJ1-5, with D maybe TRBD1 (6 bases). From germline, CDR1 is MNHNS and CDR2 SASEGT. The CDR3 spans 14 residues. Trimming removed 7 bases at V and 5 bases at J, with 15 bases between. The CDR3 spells CASIRAGTHQPQHF. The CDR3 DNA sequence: TGTGCCAGCATTCGAGCCGGGACACATCAGCCCCAGCATTTT.

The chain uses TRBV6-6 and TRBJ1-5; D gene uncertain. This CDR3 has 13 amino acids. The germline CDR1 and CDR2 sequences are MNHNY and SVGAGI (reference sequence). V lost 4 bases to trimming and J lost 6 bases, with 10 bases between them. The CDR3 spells CASSSEGSQPQHF. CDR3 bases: TGTGCCAGCAGTTCCGAGGGTTCTCAGCCCCAGCATTTT.

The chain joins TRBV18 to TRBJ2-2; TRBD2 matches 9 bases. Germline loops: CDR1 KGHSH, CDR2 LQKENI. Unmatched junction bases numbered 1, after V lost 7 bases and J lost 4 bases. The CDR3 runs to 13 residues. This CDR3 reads CASFSGSTGELFF. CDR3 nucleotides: TGTGCCAGCTTTAGCGGGAGCACCGGGGAGCTGTTTTTT.

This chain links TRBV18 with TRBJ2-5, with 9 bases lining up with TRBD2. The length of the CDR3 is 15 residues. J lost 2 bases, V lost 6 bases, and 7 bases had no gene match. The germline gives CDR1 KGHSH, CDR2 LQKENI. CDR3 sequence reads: CASSAFSGSQETQYF. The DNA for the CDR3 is TGTGCCAGCTCGGCCTTTAGCGGGAGTCAAGAGACCCAGTACTTC.

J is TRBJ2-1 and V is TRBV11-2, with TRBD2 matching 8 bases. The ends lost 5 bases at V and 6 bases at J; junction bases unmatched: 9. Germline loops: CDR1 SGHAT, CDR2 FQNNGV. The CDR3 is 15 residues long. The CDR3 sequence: CASSPGGGAVNEQFF. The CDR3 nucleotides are TGTGCCAGCAGCCCCGGGGGGGGAGCGGTCAATGAGCAGTTCTTC. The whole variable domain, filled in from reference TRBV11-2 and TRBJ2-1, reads EAGVAQSPRYKIIEKRQSVAFWCNPISGHATLYWYQQILGQGPKLLIQFQNNGVVDDSQLPKDRFSAERLKGVDSTLKIQPAKLEDSAVYLCASSPGGGAVNEQFFGPGTRLTVL.

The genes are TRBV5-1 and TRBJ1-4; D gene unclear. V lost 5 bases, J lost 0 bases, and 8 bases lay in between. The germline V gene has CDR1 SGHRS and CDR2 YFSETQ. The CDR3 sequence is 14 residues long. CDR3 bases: TGCGCCAGCAGACTGACACCAACTAATGAAAAACTGTTTTTT. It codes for CASRLTPTNEKLFF.

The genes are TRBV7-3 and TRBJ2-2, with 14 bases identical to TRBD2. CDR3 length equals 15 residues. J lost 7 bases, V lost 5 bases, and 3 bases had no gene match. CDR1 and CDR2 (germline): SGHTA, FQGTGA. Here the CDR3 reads CASSGGLAGVGELFF. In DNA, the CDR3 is TGTGCCAGCAGCGGGGGACTAGCGGGAGTCGGGGAGCTGTTTTTT. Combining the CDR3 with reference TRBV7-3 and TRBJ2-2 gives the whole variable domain GAGVSQTPSNKVTEKGKYVELRCDPISGHTALYWYRQSLGQGPEFLIYFQGTGAADDSGLPNDRFFAVRPEGSVSTLKIQRTERGDSAVYLCASSGGLAGVGELFFGEGSRLTVL.

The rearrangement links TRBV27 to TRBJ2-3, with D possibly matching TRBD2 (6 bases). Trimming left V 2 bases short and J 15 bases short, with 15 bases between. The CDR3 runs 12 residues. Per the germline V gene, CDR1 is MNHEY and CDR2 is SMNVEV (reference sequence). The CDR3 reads CASSLAGFLLYF. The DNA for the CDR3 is TGTGCCAGCAGTTTAGCGGGATTTCTGTTATATTTT.

The CDR3 DNA is TGTGCCAGTAGCAAGCAAACTGGAGGAGGAGTAAGTGGCTACACCTTC. Protein product: CASSKQTGGGVSGYTF. The V call is TRBV19, the J call TRBJ1-2; D remains ambiguous. This CDR3 contains 16 residues. The germline V gene has CDR1 LNHDA and CDR2 SQIVND (reference sequence). V was shortened by 6 bases and J by 7 bases, with 24 bases between the two germline ends.

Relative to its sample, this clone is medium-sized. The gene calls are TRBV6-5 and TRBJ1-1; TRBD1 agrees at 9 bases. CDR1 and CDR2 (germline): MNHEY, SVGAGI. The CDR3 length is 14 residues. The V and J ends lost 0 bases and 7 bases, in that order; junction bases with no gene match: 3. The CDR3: CASSYSADRGEAFF. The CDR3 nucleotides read TGTGCCAGCAGTTACTCGGCGGACAGGGGTGAAGCTTTCTTT.

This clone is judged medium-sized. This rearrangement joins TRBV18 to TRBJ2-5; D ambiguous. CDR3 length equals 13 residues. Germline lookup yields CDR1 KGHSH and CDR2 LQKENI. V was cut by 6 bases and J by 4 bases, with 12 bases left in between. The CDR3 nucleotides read TGTGCCAGCTCTCCCCCGGGTTCAGAGACCCAGTACTTC. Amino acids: CASSPPGSETQYF.

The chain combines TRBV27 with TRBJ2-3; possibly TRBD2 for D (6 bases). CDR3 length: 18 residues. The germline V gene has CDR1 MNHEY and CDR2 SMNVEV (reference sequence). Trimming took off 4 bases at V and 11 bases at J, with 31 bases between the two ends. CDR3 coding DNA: TGTGCCAGCAGTTCCATATCAGGACTACCTGGGGGTTGGGGGGTGCAGTATTTT. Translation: CASSSISGLPGGWGVQYF.

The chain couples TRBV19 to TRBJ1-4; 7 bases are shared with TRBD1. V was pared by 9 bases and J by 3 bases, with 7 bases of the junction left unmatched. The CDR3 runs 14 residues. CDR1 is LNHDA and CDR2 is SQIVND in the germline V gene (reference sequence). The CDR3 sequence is CASRRTGPNEKLFF. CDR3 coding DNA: TGTGCCAGCCGTAGGACAGGCCCTAATGAAAAACTGTTTTTT.